This T cell receptor beta chain derives from a study of identical twins. Findings and limits, study-wide: Models predicted less out-of-frame TCR alpha sharing in monozygotic twins than was found.

Via MiXCR, TCRdb re-called the 5' RACE reads, giving one row per CDR3 protein. The sample lists approximately 210,000 distinct CDR3 sequences, 6.5% occurring once. In this sample, this clonotype turned up a few times. Its antigen is currently unknown. The germline V and J ends were trimmed by 4 bases and 2 bases, with 10 bases remaining between them. Looked up from germline, CDR1 is PRHDT and CDR2 is FYEKMQ (reference sequence). This CDR3 spans 14 amino acids. The sample was also linked to a second study, of T cells expressing NK-cell markers. That report notes: Among the experiments, several used an anti-gamma-delta TCR antibody to restrict sorting to alpha-beta TCR T cells. The CD3+CD56-NKG2C+ fraction was also led by these clonotypes in a few donors.

The TCR originated in a woman between 18 and 29 years old in good health. This rearrangement joins TRBV13 to TRBJ2-3; D is possibly TRBD1 (6 bases). Sequenced input: CD8+ T cells sorted from blood. The CDR3 coding sequence is TGTGCCAGCAGCTCACGGGACACCACAGATACGCAGTATTTT. Amino acids: CASSSRDTTDTQYF.